The 28 T cell receptor beta chains listed next were all sequenced from one sample in a study of graft-versus-host responses after intestinal transplantation. The data were produced by immunoSEQ multiplex PCR, yet TCRdb's version contains in-frame clones alone and is incomplete. Altogether roughly 110,000 clones are present, just over 90% being singletons, with the ten largest covering 0.2% to 0.25%. Their recognized antigens are unknown. Specimen: unstimulated CD4+ T cells sorted from spleen or lymph node cells, collected before transplant. These receptors all stem from a human donor who was the organ donor for an intestinal transplant.

This chain joins TRBV5-1 and TRBJ2-2; 9 nucleotides line up with TRBD1. J was trimmed by 4 bases and V by 3 bases; bases with no gene match: 4. The CDR3 length is 15 residues. Germline CDR1 is SGHRS and CDR2 is YFSETQ. CDR3 sequence: CASSWGQGGTGELFF. The DNA of the CDR3 is TGCGCCAGCAGCTGGGGACAGGGTGGCACCGGGGAGCTGTTTTTT.

This rearrangement joins TRBV7-2 to TRBJ1-2, with D perhaps matching TRBD1 (6 bases). Germline loops: CDR1 SGHTA, CDR2 FQGNSA. The V gene lost 4 bases and the J gene lost 4 bases, with 16 bases spanning the gap. This CDR3 comprises 15 residues. The CDR3 DNA is TGTGCCAGCAGCTCCCTTGGGGGGCCTAGCTATGGCTACACCTTC. As protein: CASSSLGGPSYGYTF.

The J gene is TRBJ2-2, the V gene TRBV11-2; 9 bases line up with TRBD2. This CDR3 is 15 amino acids long. V lost 5 bases to trimming and J lost 4 bases; unmatched junction nucleotides: 5. The germline V gene encodes CDR1 SGHAT and CDR2 FQNNGV. CDR3 coding DNA: TGTGCCAGCAGCGGACTAGCGTCAGCCACCGGGGAGCTGTTTTTT. Its protein product is CASSGLASATGELFF.

The chain carries TRBV7-8 and TRBJ2-7; D is perhaps TRBD1 (5 bases). CDR1 is SGHVS, CDR2 FQNEAQ, per germline. Trimming pared 6 bases from V and 6 bases from J, leaving 9 bases between. The CDR3 has 11 amino acids. In DNA form, the CDR3 reads TGTGCCAGCAGTTATCAGGGCGAGCAGTACTTC. This gives the protein CASSYQGEQYF.

The CDR3 DNA reads TGCGCCAGCAGTGATCGTGCGGGAGTTGATGAGCAGTTCTTC. It is translated as CASSDRAGVDEQFF. This rearrangement joins TRBV10-1 to TRBJ2-1, with TRBD2 matching over 7 bases. Germline V gives CDR1 WNHNN, CDR2 SYGVQD (reference sequence). CDR3 size: 14 residues. V shed 3 bases and J 8 bases; nucleotides not matched to a gene: 7.

V and J are TRBV7-2 and TRBJ2-1, with 11 bases that match TRBD2. The CDR3 sequence is 16 residues long. Trimming removed 5 bases from V and 2 bases from J; junction bases left unmatched: 5. Germline lookup yields CDR1 SGHTA and CDR2 FQGNSA. The CDR3 DNA reads as TGTGCCAGCAGCCTGGGACTAGCGGCGACCTACAATGAGCAGTTCTTC. Encoded protein: CASSLGLAATYNEQFF.

The chain joins TRBV29-1 to TRBJ1-1; tentative D call: TRBD1 (6 bases). The CDR3 is made up of 14 amino acids. Looked up from germline, CDR1 is SQVTM and CDR2 is ANQGSEA. V gave up 8 bases and J gave up 0 bases, with 16 bases separating them. The CDR3 sequence is CSCSTGALNTEAFF. The CDR3 nucleotides are TGCAGCTGTTCGACAGGAGCTTTGAACACTGAAGCTTTCTTT.

The V call is TRBV6-6, the J call TRBJ2-7; D gene ambiguous. The CDR3 contains 11 residues. Trimming removed 7 bases from V and 4 bases from J, with 8 bases in between. Germline V gene lookup returns CDR1 MNHNY and CDR2 SVGAGI (reference sequence). CDR3 sequence reads: CASKQNYEQYF. For the CDR3, the DNA is TGTGCCAGCAAGCAGAATTACGAGCAGTACTTC.

The chain uses TRBV6-4 and TRBJ1-4; 10 nucleotides agree with TRBD1. The trim removed 4 bases at V and 6 bases at J, leaving 5 bases unmatched. The CDR3 extends over 15 amino acids. CDR1 and CDR2 (germline): MRHNA, SNTAGT. The CDR3 spells CASSALGTGDEKLFF. DNA of the CDR3: TGTGCCAGCAGTGCCCTGGGGACAGGGGATGAAAAACTGTTTTTT.

This chain uses TRBV4-1 with TRBJ1-1; D might be TRBD1 (5 bases). The V end lost 7 bases, the J end lost 0 bases, and 18 bases lay between the germline ends. The CDR3 loop spans 16 amino acids. From germline, CDR1 is MGHRA and CDR2 YSYEKL. Here the CDR3 DNA reads TGCGCCAGCACGCCGATGGGGCTCCCTTTGAACACTGAAGCTTTCTTT. This codes for CASTPMGLPLNTEAFF.

This chain connects TRBV21-1 to TRBJ2-5; TRBD2 is the table's D call, not checked against the DNA. TRBV21-1 is tagged as a pseudogene. This CDR3 has 20 residues. The CDR3 spells CASSKVDATPASGGPETQYF. DNA of the CDR3: TGTGCCAGCAGCAAAGTCGACGCCACCCCGGCTAGCGGCGGACCAGAGACCCAGTACTTC.

The V gene is TRBV27, the J gene TRBJ2-3; 9 nucleotides line up with TRBD2. Per germline, CDR1 MNHEY and CDR2 SMNVEV (reference sequence). V lost 2 bases, J lost 0 bases, and 3 bases stayed unmatched. CDR3 length: 16 amino acids. The CDR3 loop reads CASSLTTSGSTDTQYF. The CDR3, as DNA: TGTGCCAGCAGTTTAACGACTAGCGGTAGCACAGATACGCAGTATTTT.

CDR3 loop: CASSESTGGEEQFF. The CDR3 nucleotides read TGTGCCAGCAGTGAATCGACAGGGGGAGAAGAGCAGTTCTTC. The rearrangement links TRBV25-1 to TRBJ2-1; 9 positions agree with TRBD1. After removal of 1 base from V and 10 bases from J, the junction contained 5 bases not matched to a gene. Germline lookup yields CDR1 MGHDK and CDR2 SYGVNS. The CDR3 consists of 14 residues.

CDR3 DNA: TGCGCCAGCAGCCAAGAAATGTCCGGTAGCCTCCTCTACGAGCAGTACTTC. Translation gives CASSQEMSGSLLYEQYF. The chain combines TRBV4-1 with TRBJ2-7; D not certain. The CDR3 contains 17 residues. Germline CDR1 and CDR2: MGHRA and YSYEKL. Trimming took off 0 bases at V and 3 bases at J, with 18 bases between the two ends.

The rearrangement uses TRBV19 and TRBJ1-5; D is unclear. CDR1 LNHDA and CDR2 SQIVND come from the germline V gene (reference sequence). Trimming took 4 bases from V and 7 from J, leaving 11 bases between them. The CDR3 is made up of 13 amino acids. The CDR3 loop reads CASSRDSRQPQHF. The CDR3 DNA sequence: TGTGCCAGTAGTAGGGATAGCCGACAGCCCCAGCATTTT.

The rearrangement joins TRBV7-2 to TRBJ2-7, with no clear D. Between the trimmed V and J ends, which lost 5 bases and 5 bases, there was a span of 13 bases. The CDR3 is 13 residues long. CDR1 and CDR2 (germline): SGHTA, FQGNSA. The CDR3 region is CASSVRSGDEQYF. For the CDR3, the DNA is TGTGCCAGCAGCGTCCGGAGTGGCGACGAGCAGTACTTC.

This clone was counted a few times. The rearrangement links TRBV6-5 to TRBJ2-7; perhaps TRBD1 as D (6 bases). Trimming removed 2 bases from V and 6 bases from J, with 14 bases in between. Germline CDR1 MNHEY, CDR2 SVGAGI. The CDR3 covers 14 residues. DNA of the CDR3: TGTGCCAGCAGTTACCCAGATCGAGGGGGCGAGCAGTACTTC. Translation gives CASSYPDRGGEQYF.

The V call is TRBV29-1, the J call TRBJ2-1; D is possibly TRBD1 or TRBD2 (5 bases each). Deletions cut 3 bases from V and 5 bases from J, with 17 bases between. The CDR3 has 15 amino acids. CDR1 is SQVTM, CDR2 ANQGSEA, per germline. In DNA form, the CDR3 reads TGCAGCGTTGATTTGGGGGTAGCCGGGGACAATGAGCAGTTCTTC. This gives the protein CSVDLGVAGDNEQFF.

This clone was picked up one time. The gene calls are TRBV5-4 and TRBJ1-1; possible D gene TRBD1, 5 bases. The V end lost 4 bases, the J end lost 2 bases, and 15 bases lay between the germline ends. The CDR3 loop spans 15 amino acids. Germline-derived CDR1 and CDR2 are SGHNT and YYREEE (reference sequence). The CDR3 protein is CASSQTGTDNTEAFF. CDR3 bases: TGTGCCAGCAGCCAAACCGGGACGGATAACACTGAAGCTTTCTTT.

The chain is built from TRBV19 and TRBJ1-1, with 11 bases matching TRBD1. Trimming cost V 5 bases and J 5 bases; bases outside gene matches: 7. From germline, CDR1 is LNHDA and CDR2 SQIVND (reference sequence). The CDR3 has 15 residues. The CDR3 sequence: CASSAGQGAGTEAFF. The CDR3 DNA reads as TGTGCCAGTAGTGCCGGACAGGGGGCTGGAACTGAAGCTTTCTTT.

The genes are TRBV28 and TRBJ1-2; 8 bases match TRBD1. J lost 6 bases, V lost 3 bases, and 0 bases had no gene match. This CDR3 has 12 residues. Germline CDR1 MDHEN, CDR2 SYDVKM. CDR3 in amino acids: CASSFRGHGYTF. The CDR3 DNA reads TGTGCCAGCAGTTTCAGGGGGCATGGCTACACCTTC.

This clone was detected a few times. The CDR3 is CASSYQFLMKQPQHF. Here the CDR3 DNA reads TGTGCCAGCAGTTACCAGTTCCTTATGAAGCAGCCCCAGCATTTT. The gene calls are TRBV6-5 and TRBJ1-5; no definite D call. Per germline, CDR1 MNHEY and CDR2 SVGAGI. V lost 2 bases and J lost 7, with 15 bases in between. There are 15 residues in the CDR3.

This rearrangement joins TRBV5-1 to TRBJ2-7, with 11 nucleotides matching TRBD2. Germline assignment: CDR1 SGHRS and CDR2 YFSETQ. This CDR3 is 16 amino acids long. Unmatched junction bases numbered 6, after V lost 0 bases and J lost 4 bases. As DNA, the CDR3 is TGCGCCAGCAGCTTGGCCGGATTAGCGGGAGGGTACGAGCAGTACTTC. This sequence encodes CASSLAGLAGGYEQYF.

This chain links TRBV4-2 with TRBJ1-2, with 8 bases aligning to TRBD1. From germline, CDR1 is LGHNA and CDR2 YNFKEQ. Germline trimming cut 0 bases from V and 1 base from J; bases unmatched to any gene: 10. This CDR3 comprises 18 residues. CDR3 bases: TGTGCCAGCAGCCAAGATCTGTCAGGGGGCCCCTATAACTATGGCTACACCTTC. Protein: CASSQDLSGGPYNYGYTF.

J is TRBJ2-4 and V is TRBV5-1, with 7 bases lining up with TRBD1. Germline V lookup: CDR1 SGHRS, CDR2 YFSETQ. V was pared by 4 bases and J by 6 bases, with 10 bases of the junction left unmatched. The CDR3 length is 15 residues. CDR3 protein: CASSPYPGQPNIQYF. In DNA form, the CDR3 reads TGCGCCAGCAGCCCTTATCCGGGACAGCCAAACATTCAGTACTTC.

The chain employs TRBV7-2 and TRBJ1-4; possible D gene TRBD1, 5 bases. V was trimmed by 4 bases and J by 7 bases, leaving 16 bases between them. Germline lookup yields CDR1 SGHTA and CDR2 FQGNSA. This CDR3 spans 15 amino acids. DNA of the CDR3: TGTGCCAGCAGCTCCCCTGACAGAAAGACTGAAAAACTGTTTTTT. Translated: CASSSPDRKTEKLFF.

V and J are TRBV6-5 and TRBJ2-1; maybe TRBD1 (6 bases). Trimming left V 2 bases short and J 7 bases short, with 18 bases between. This CDR3 region has 16 residues. The germline CDR1 and CDR2 sequences are MNHEY and SVGAGI. This CDR3 reads CASSYGGTWVINEQFF. CDR3 nucleotides: TGTGCCAGCAGTTACGGTGGGACATGGGTTATTAATGAGCAGTTCTTC.

This chain uses TRBV10-1 with TRBJ2-2; TRBD2 matches at 8 bases. V shed 0 bases and J 1 base; nucleotides not matched to a gene: 4. Germline assignment: CDR1 WNHNN and CDR2 SYGVQD (reference sequence). CDR3 length: 17 amino acids. CDR3 DNA: TGCGCCAGCAGTGAGTCGGGAACTAGCGGGAACACCGGGGAGCTGTTTTTT. Protein sequence: CASSESGTSGNTGELFF.